The 14 T cell receptor beta chains below come from one sample, sequenced in a study of blood T cell repertoires in COVID-19. TCRdb keeps only in-frame clones here, not all; method: immunoSEQ multiplex PCR. The repertoire holds about half a million clones, with 70% to 90% as singletons. The sequencing sample was made of peripheral blood. These receptors came from a human donor in a cohort sampled during active COVID-19.

This chain uses TRBV9 with TRBJ1-3; D call uncertain. CDR1 and CDR2 from the germline V gene are SGDLS and YYNGEE. The CDR3 consists of 14 residues. The V end lost 6 bases, the J end lost 0 bases, and 10 bases lay between the germline ends. Here the CDR3 DNA reads TGTGCCAGCAATCCGGGAAACTCTGGAAACACCATATATTTT. This sequence encodes CASNPGNSGNTIYF.

The chain joins TRBV7-2 to TRBJ2-3; D possibly corresponds to TRBD1 (5 bases). Between the trimmed V and J ends, which lost 8 bases and 3 bases, there was a span of 15 bases. This CDR3 is 14 amino acids long. Germline V gives CDR1 SGHTA, CDR2 FQGNSA. CDR3 bases: TGTGCCAGCTCCTGGGGCTACCAGACAGATACGCAGTATTTT. Its translation is CASSWGYQTDTQYF.

CDR3 DNA: TGTGCCAGCAGACCCGACCGGGATCTTATATCCTACGAGCAGTACTTC. Translation: CASRPDRDLISYEQYF. The rearrangement links TRBV27 to TRBJ2-7, with TRBD2 as a possible D gene (5 bases). The CDR3 covers 16 residues. Per germline, CDR1 MNHEY and CDR2 SMNVEV (reference sequence). With 6 bases removed from V and 1 base from J, the gap between germline ends came to 19 bases.

The gene calls are TRBV18 and TRBJ1-1; TRBD1 might be the D (5 bases). CDR1 and CDR2 from the germline V gene are KGHSH and LQKENI. The CDR3 runs to 18 residues. The V and J ends lost 0 bases and 3 bases respectively, with 20 bases between them. Written as DNA, the CDR3 is TGTGCCAGCTCACCACCGGTCATTGGGGGGGGAGTTTACACTGAAGCTTTCTTT. The encoded protein is CASSPPVIGGGVYTEAFF. Supplemented by reference TRBV18 and TRBJ1-1, the full variable domain reads NAGVMQNPRHLVRRRGQEARLRCSPMKGHSHVYWYRQLPEEGLKFMVYLQKENIIDESGMPKERFSAEFPKEGPSILRIQQVVRGDSAAYFCASSPPVIGGGVYTEAFFGQGTRLTVV.

This sequence joins TRBV5-1 and TRBJ1-4, with a weak D call TRBD1 (5 bases). CDR1 is SGHRS and CDR2 is YFSETQ in the germline V gene. V shed 5 bases and J shed 5 bases, with 10 bases lying between them. The CDR3 sequence is 13 residues long. The CDR3 sequence is CASRAGSNEKLFF. Here the CDR3 DNA reads TGCGCCAGCAGGGCAGGGTCAAATGAAAAACTGTTTTTT.

V is TRBV6-5 and J is TRBJ1-1; D is perhaps TRBD1 (5 bases). The ends were cut back, 6 bases at V and 4 bases at J, with 12 bases in the middle. The V gene's germline CDR1 is MNHEY and CDR2 SVGAGI. The CDR3 extends over 13 amino acids. Here the CDR3 reads CASSHPGGTEAFF. The CDR3 coding sequence is TGTGCCAGCAGCCACCCCGGGGGCACTGAAGCTTTCTTT.

This sequence joins TRBV18 and TRBJ2-5; D gene unclear. The V gene lost 5 bases and the J gene lost 0 bases, with 7 bases spanning the gap. This CDR3 region has 13 residues. Germline V CDR1 and CDR2: KGHSH, LQKENI. The CDR3 region has the DNA TGTGCCAGCTCATCCGAGTACCAAGAGACCCAGTACTTC. This codes for CASSSEYQETQYF.

The chain uses TRBV11-3 and TRBJ2-2; the match to TRBD2 covers 12 bases. This CDR3 has 16 residues. The germline gives CDR1 SGHNT, CDR2 YENEEA. The J segment lost 5 bases and the V segment lost 5 bases, leaving 6 bases of the junction unmatched. The CDR3 sequence: CASSKTSGRGTGELFF. For the CDR3, the DNA is TGTGCCAGCAGCAAGACTAGCGGGAGAGGAACCGGGGAGCTGTTTTTT. The variable domain in full, completed from reference TRBV11-3 and TRBJ2-2, reads EAGVVQSPRYKIIEKKQPVAFWCNPISGHNTLYWYLQNLGQGPELLIRYENEEAVDDSQLPKDRFSAERLKGVDSTLKIQPAELGDSAVYLCASSKTSGRGTGELFFGEGSRLTVL.

V and J are TRBV27 and TRBJ1-3; a possible D gene is TRBD1 (5 bases). This CDR3 has 16 amino acids. V was shortened by 4 bases and J by 0 bases, with 13 bases between the two germline ends. CDR1 and CDR2 from the germline V gene are MNHEY and SMNVEV (reference sequence). The CDR3, as DNA: TGTGCCAGCAGTTCCACCCAGGGCCTCTCTGGAAACACCATATATTTT. Translating gives CASSSTQGLSGNTIYF.

V gene TRBV14 combines with J gene TRBJ2-1; D uncertain. CDR1 is SGHDN, CDR2 FVKESK, per germline. V lost 1 base and J lost 5, with 9 bases in between. CDR3 size: 14 residues. The CDR3 DNA reads TGTGCCAGCAGCCAAGGTTCTGGGCACAATGAGCAGTTCTTC. As protein: CASSQGSGHNEQFF.

V is TRBV3-1 (or the pseudogene TRBV3-2) and J is TRBJ2-2, with TRBD2 identical over 15 bases. J was trimmed by 3 bases and V by 4 bases; bases with no gene match: 6. Looked up from germline, CDR1 is LGHDT and CDR2 is YNNKEL (reference sequence). The CDR3 runs to 18 residues. The DNA for the CDR3 is TGTGCCAGCAGCCGATCGGGACTAGCGGGAGGTTACACCGGGGAGCTGTTTTTT. Protein: CASSRSGLAGGYTGELFF.

This sequence joins TRBV7-6 and TRBJ1-2, with 9 nucleotides matching TRBD1. V trimming: 5 bases; J trimming: 4 bases; junction bases outside the gene matches: 20. This CDR3 is 19 amino acids long. CDR1 SGHVS and CDR2 FNYEAQ come from the germline V gene. This CDR3 reads CASSRDRGGQGGLSYGYTF. As DNA, the CDR3 is TGTGCCAGCAGCCGCGACCGCGGGGGACAGGGAGGGCTCTCCTATGGCTACACCTTC. Filled out from reference TRBV7-6 and TRBJ1-2, the complete variable domain reads GAGVSQSPRYKVTKRGQDVALRCDPISGHVSLYWYRQALGQGPEFLTYFNYEAQQDKSGLPNDRFSAERPEGSISTLTIQRTEQRDSAMYRCASSRDRGGQGGLSYGYTFGSGTRLTVV.

This chain links TRBV10-3 with TRBJ2-7; 7 positions match TRBD1. The germline CDR1 and CDR2 sequences are ENHRY and SYGVKD. V lost 4 bases to trimming and J lost 3 bases; unmatched junction nucleotides: 15. The CDR3 consists of 17 residues. CDR3: CAISADRAPFGYYEQYF. The DNA for the CDR3 is TGTGCCATCAGTGCCGACAGGGCCCCGTTCGGCTACTACGAGCAGTACTTC.

This CDR3 reads CASNGASAYEQYF. Written as DNA, the CDR3 is TGTGCCAGCAACGGTGCTAGCGCCTACGAGCAGTACTTC. The J gene is TRBJ2-7, the V gene TRBV28, with D possibly being TRBD2 (6 bases). This CDR3 has 13 amino acids. CDR1 is MDHEN, CDR2 SYDVKM, per germline. V was trimmed by 7 bases and J by 2 bases, leaving 12 bases between them.